This T cell receptor beta chain was documented in a study of T cell changes during pregnancy in multiple sclerosis. The sample holds a few counts of this clone. Sequencing was performed with immunoSEQ multiplex PCR; in TCRdb, only in-frame clones are kept and a portion is missing. This sample has 57,000 or so clones; less than 95% occur once, and the top ten carry around 3.5%. The TCR sequence derives from a female donor in good health, enrolled as a control in a pregnancy study. The sample in question was peripheral blood, obtained after pregnancy.

The CDR3 here is CASSFRTGGEAFF. In DNA form, the CDR3 reads TGTGCCAGCAGTTTTCGGACAGGGGGCGAAGCTTTCTTT. The J gene is TRBJ1-1, the V gene TRBV6-5; TRBD1 agrees at 11 bases. J was trimmed by 8 bases and V by 4 bases; bases with no gene match: 3. The CDR3 contains 13 residues. Germline V gives CDR1 MNHEY, CDR2 SVGAGI.